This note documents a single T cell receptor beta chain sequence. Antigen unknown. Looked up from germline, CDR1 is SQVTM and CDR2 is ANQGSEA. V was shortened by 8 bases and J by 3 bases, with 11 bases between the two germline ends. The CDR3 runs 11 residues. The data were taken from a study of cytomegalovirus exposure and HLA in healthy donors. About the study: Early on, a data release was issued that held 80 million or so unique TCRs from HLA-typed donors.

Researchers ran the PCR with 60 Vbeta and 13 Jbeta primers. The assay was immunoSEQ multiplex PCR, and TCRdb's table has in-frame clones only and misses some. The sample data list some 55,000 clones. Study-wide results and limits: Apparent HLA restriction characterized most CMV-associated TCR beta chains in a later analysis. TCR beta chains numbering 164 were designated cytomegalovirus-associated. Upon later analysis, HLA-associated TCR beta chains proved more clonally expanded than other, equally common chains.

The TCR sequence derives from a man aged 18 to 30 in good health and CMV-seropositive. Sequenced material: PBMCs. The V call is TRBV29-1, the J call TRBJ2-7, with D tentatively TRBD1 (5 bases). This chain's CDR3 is CSYRTFYEQYF. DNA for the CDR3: TGCAGCTACCGGACATTCTACGAGCAGTACTTC.